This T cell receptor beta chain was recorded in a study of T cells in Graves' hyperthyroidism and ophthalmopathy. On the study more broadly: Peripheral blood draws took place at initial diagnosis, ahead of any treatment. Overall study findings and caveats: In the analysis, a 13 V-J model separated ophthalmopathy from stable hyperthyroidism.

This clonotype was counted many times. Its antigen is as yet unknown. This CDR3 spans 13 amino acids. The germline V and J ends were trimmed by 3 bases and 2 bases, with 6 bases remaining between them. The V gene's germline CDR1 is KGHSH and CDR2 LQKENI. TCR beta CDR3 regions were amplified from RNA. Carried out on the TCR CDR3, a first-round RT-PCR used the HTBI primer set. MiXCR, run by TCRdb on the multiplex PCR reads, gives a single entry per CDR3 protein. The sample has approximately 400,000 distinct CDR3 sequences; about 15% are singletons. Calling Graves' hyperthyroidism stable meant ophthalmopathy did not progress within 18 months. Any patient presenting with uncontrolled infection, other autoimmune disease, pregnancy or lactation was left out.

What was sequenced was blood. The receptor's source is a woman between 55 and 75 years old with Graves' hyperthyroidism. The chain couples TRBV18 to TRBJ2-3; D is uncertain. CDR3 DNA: TGTGCCAGCTCACCTACTATCACAGATACGCAGTATTTT. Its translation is CASSPTITDTQYF.